Below are 26 T cell receptor beta chains sequenced from a single sample in a study of blood T cells in healthy people across ages. A sample-barcoded 5' primer and a J-beta primer mix were used in a second PCR of roughly 7 to 11 cycles. TCRdb passed the 5' RACE reads through MiXCR, listing each CDR3 protein once. The sample includes roughly 800,000 distinct CDR3 sequences, roughly 64% of them seen just once. Source material: blood. Receptors were obtained from a man younger than 40 in good health.

This clonotype appeared a few times. J is TRBJ2-3 and V is TRBV7-2; possible D gene TRBD2, 6 bases. The CDR3 sequence is 16 residues long. Germline values: CDR1 SGHTA, CDR2 FQGNSA. V was cut by 5 bases and J by 0 bases, with 15 bases left in between. The chain's CDR3 is CASSPRWRESTDTQYF. The CDR3 nucleotides read TGTGCCAGCAGCCCCCGGTGGCGGGAAAGCACAGATACGCAGTATTTT.

This clonotype was observed a few times. The chain uses TRBV11-1 and TRBJ2-4; D is possibly TRBD1 or TRBD2 (5 bases each). Germline assignment: CDR1 SGHAT and CDR2 FQDESV (reference sequence). The CDR3 loop spans 15 amino acids. The ends were cut back, 2 bases at V and 13 bases at J, with 21 bases in the middle. CDR3 loop: CASSLLGTPALEQYF. The CDR3 bases are TGTGCCAGCAGCTTACTCGGGACCCCGGCTCTGGAGCAGTACTTC. The entire variable domain, with the rest obtained from reference TRBV11-1 and TRBJ2-4, is as follows: EAEVAQSPRYKITEKSQAVAFWCDPISGHATLYWYRQILGQGPELLVQFQDESVVDDSQLPKDRFSAERLKGVDSTLKIQPAELGDSAMYLCASSLLGTPALEQYFGAGTRLSVL.

This clonotype has a count of ten or more. The V call is TRBV6-2 or TRBV6-3, the J call TRBJ2-7, with D perhaps TRBD2 (5 bases). The CDR3 runs to 17 residues. V gave up 8 bases and J gave up 6 bases, with 29 bases separating them. CDR1 is MNHEY, CDR2 SVGEGT, per germline. CDR3 amino acids: CASPPRTPYVGEIEQYF. CDR3 DNA sequence: TGTGCCAGCCCTCCGAGGACCCCCTACGTGGGAGAAATCGAGCAGTACTTC.

The chain employs TRBV4-1 and TRBJ2-3, with 14 bases that match TRBD2. The CDR3 spans 16 residues. Germline CDR1 and CDR2: MGHRA and YSYEKL. With 4 bases clipped from V and 6 bases from J, the junction kept 6 bases outside the gene matches. The CDR3 region is CASSLEGLAGVDTQYF. In nucleotides, the CDR3 is TGCGCCAGCAGCCTCGAGGGACTAGCGGGAGTGGATACGCAGTATTTT.

This clonotype was detected only a few times. The chain combines TRBV7-9 with TRBJ2-1, with D possibly called TRBD1 or TRBD2 (7 bases each). The CDR3 sequence is 16 residues long. V lost 2 bases and J lost 10, with 21 bases in between. The V gene's germline CDR1 is SEHNR and CDR2 FQNEAQ (reference sequence). The CDR3 here is CASSLSPGGGVVEQFF. Written as DNA, the CDR3 is TGTGCCAGCAGCTTATCCCCAGGGGGGGGGGTTGTGGAGCAGTTCTTC.

The J gene is TRBJ2-5, the V gene TRBV7-2, with TRBD2 matching over 10 bases. The length of the CDR3 is 14 residues. With 5 bases clipped from V and 10 bases from J, the junction kept 10 bases outside the gene matches. CDR1 is SGHTA and CDR2 is FQGNSA in the germline V gene. CDR3 amino acids: CASSPVVSGGFQYF. The DNA of the CDR3 is TGTGCCAGCAGCCCCGTTGTTAGCGGGGGGTTCCAGTACTTC. Based on the CDR3 plus reference TRBV7-2 and TRBJ2-5, the full variable domain is GAGVSQSPSNKVTEKGKDVELRCDPISGHTALYWYRQSLGQGLEFLIYFQGNSAPDKSGLPSDRFSAERTGGSVSTLTIQRTQQEDSAVYLCASSPVVSGGFQYFGPGTRLLVL.

The chain links TRBV2 to TRBJ2-1; no clear D. There are 14 residues in the CDR3. Trimming left V 2 bases short and J 4 bases short, with 9 bases between. Germline V CDR1 and CDR2: SNHLY, FYNNEI. CDR3 in amino acids: CASSESLKYNEQFF. CDR3 coding DNA: TGTGCCAGCAGTGAATCACTCAAATACAATGAGCAGTTCTTC.

The chain employs TRBV10-3 and TRBJ2-7, with TRBD2 matching over 9 bases. CDR1 is ENHRY and CDR2 is SYGVKD in the germline V gene. This CDR3 comprises 13 residues. With V trimmed by 4 bases and J by 4 bases, 2 bases remained unmatched. This CDR3 reads CAISASGTYEQYF. The CDR3 DNA follows: TGTGCCATCAGTGCTAGCGGGACTTACGAGCAGTACTTC.

The chain employs TRBV6-5 and TRBJ2-5; TRBD2 might be the D (6 bases). Per germline, CDR1 MNHEY and CDR2 SVGAGI. Between the trimmed V and J ends, which lost 6 bases and 5 bases, there was a span of 16 bases. This CDR3 has 14 amino acids. The CDR3 here is CASRTDGGLETQYF. The CDR3 DNA is TGTGCCAGCAGGACCGACGGGGGTTTGGAGACCCAGTACTTC.

This clonotype was observed a handful of times. This rearrangement joins TRBV7-2 to TRBJ1-1; D unclear. Per the germline V gene, CDR1 is SGHTA and CDR2 is FQGNSA. Deletions cut 6 bases from V and 5 bases from J, with 10 bases between. The CDR3 contains 12 residues. The CDR3 reads CASRAQGTEAFF. The DNA for the CDR3 is TGTGCCAGCAGGGCCCAAGGGACTGAAGCTTTCTTT.

The sample holds a few counts of this clonotype. The V gene is TRBV4-3, the J gene TRBJ2-7; TRBD2 matches 12 bases. This CDR3 region has 16 residues. The trim removed 0 bases at V and 4 bases at J, leaving 4 bases unmatched. Germline values: CDR1 LGHNA, CDR2 YSLEER. This CDR3 is CASSQDASGRGYEQYF. CDR3 DNA: TGCGCCAGCAGCCAAGATGCTAGCGGGAGGGGGTACGAGCAGTACTTC.

V usage is TRBV3-1 and J usage is TRBJ1-4; D is perhaps TRBD1 (5 bases). Trimming cost V 0 bases and J 3 bases, with 8 bases left between them. The CDR3 is made up of 15 amino acids. Germline V gene lookup returns CDR1 LGHDT and CDR2 YNNKEL (reference sequence). This CDR3 is CASSQDRVPNEKLFF. In DNA form, the CDR3 reads TGTGCCAGCAGCCAAGACAGGGTACCTAATGAAAAACTGTTTTTT.

The chain uses TRBV20-1 and TRBJ1-2; 9 nucleotides match TRBD1. This CDR3 region has 13 residues. J was trimmed by 8 bases and V by 4 bases; bases with no gene match: 8. Per germline, CDR1 DFQATT and CDR2 SNEGSKA (reference sequence). CDR3 protein: CSAILQGASGYTF. The CDR3 DNA reads TGCAGTGCTATCCTACAGGGGGCGAGCGGCTACACCTTC.

The CDR3 region is CASSSTGQTYEQYF. The CDR3, as DNA: TGTGCCAGCTCATCCACGGGACAGACCTACGAGCAGTACTTC. V gene TRBV18 combines with J gene TRBJ2-7; TRBD1 aligns across 7 bases. The junction had 6 bases not matched to a gene; V was cut back by 5 bases and J by 2 bases. The CDR3 extends over 14 amino acids. Per germline, CDR1 KGHSH and CDR2 LQKENI.

The chain links TRBV29-1 to TRBJ1-4, with D tentatively TRBD1 (5 bases). V shed 4 bases and J shed 0 bases, with 12 bases lying between them. In germline, CDR1 is SQVTM, CDR2 ANQGSEA. The CDR3 extends over 15 amino acids. In DNA form, the CDR3 reads TGCAGCGTTGCCGACAGAAGTGCAACTAATGAAAAACTGTTTTTT. Its translation: CSVADRSATNEKLFF.

This rearrangement joins TRBV9 to TRBJ2-7; 8 bases align to TRBD2. Judging by the DNA end, TRBJ2-5 fits better; the J call may be wrong. The CDR3 is 16 residues long. CDR1 is SGDLS, CDR2 YYNGEE, per germline. The CDR3 reads CASSVGVAGPQETQYF. Here the CDR3 DNA reads TGTGCCAGCAGCGTAGGTGTAGCGGGGCCACAAGAGACCCAGTACTTC.

This clonotype was counted a single time. This chain connects TRBV10-3 to TRBJ2-7; a weak D match, TRBD1 (6 bases). CDR3 size: 14 residues. Germline CDR1 reads ENHRY; CDR2 reads SYGVKD. Between the trimmed V and J ends, which lost 11 bases and 0 bases, there was a span of 17 bases. The CDR3 reads CAVRDIESSYEQYF. In DNA, the CDR3 is TGTGCCGTTAGGGACATCGAGAGCTCCTACGAGCAGTACTTC.

This chain connects TRBV20-1 to TRBJ2-3, with a tentative D call TRBD1 (5 bases). V dropped 6 bases and J dropped 6 bases, with 10 bases sitting between them. Germline V CDR1 and CDR2: DFQATT, SNEGSKA (reference sequence). This CDR3 contains 11 residues. The CDR3 loop reads CSADNRDTQYF. In DNA form, the CDR3 reads TGCAGTGCAGACAACAGGGATACGCAGTATTTT.

The gene calls are TRBV28 and TRBJ2-4; TRBD2 aligns across 10 bases. The CDR3 extends over 13 amino acids. With 6 bases clipped from V and 5 bases from J, the junction kept 1 base outside the gene matches. The germline CDR1 and CDR2 sequences are MDHEN and SYDVKM. The CDR3 sequence: CASRAGGENIQYF. The CDR3, as DNA: TGTGCCAGCAGAGCGGGAGGGGAAAACATTCAGTACTTC.

The chain joins TRBV7-2 to TRBJ2-7, with TRBD1 matching 8 bases. This CDR3 is built from 14 residues. Unmatched junction bases numbered 6, after V lost 4 bases and J lost 4 bases. CDR1 is SGHTA and CDR2 is FQGNSA in the germline V gene. In nucleotides, the CDR3 is TGTGCCAGCAGCTCCCACAGGGGGATGTACGAGCAGTACTTC. This encodes CASSSHRGMYEQYF.

This chain links TRBV15 with TRBJ2-6; D is ambiguous. Per the germline V gene, CDR1 is LNHNV and CDR2 is YYDKDF (reference sequence). Trimming took 0 bases from V and 4 from J, leaving 4 bases between them. The CDR3 extends over 14 amino acids. This CDR3 is CATSREGGANVLTF. Here the CDR3 DNA reads TGTGCCACCAGCAGAGAGGGAGGGGCCAACGTCCTGACTTTC.

The J gene is TRBJ1-5, the V gene TRBV20-1; no reliable D call. The CDR3 contains 13 residues. The V gene's germline CDR1 is DFQATT and CDR2 SNEGSKA (reference sequence). The V end was cut by 3 bases, the J end by 6 bases, with 12 bases between. CDR3: CSASVGRGQPQHF. The CDR3 nucleotides read TGCAGTGCTAGCGTCGGGCGCGGTCAGCCCCAGCATTTT.

This clonotype occurred a few times. CDR3 bases: TGCGCCAGCAGCTTGTTTAAGGGATTCGACGAGCAGTACTTC. Amino acid sequence: CASSLFKGFDEQYF. The rearrangement joins TRBV5-1 to TRBJ2-7, with D unclear. In germline, CDR1 is SGHRS, CDR2 YFSETQ. The CDR3 has 14 amino acids. The germline V and J ends were trimmed by 1 base and 5 bases, with 13 bases remaining between them.

This clonotype turned up a few times. This sequence joins TRBV20-1 and TRBJ2-1; D gene uncertain. Trimming left V 6 bases short and J 8 bases short, with 14 bases between. Per germline, CDR1 DFQATT and CDR2 SNEGSKA (reference sequence). The CDR3 covers 12 residues. The CDR3 sequence is CSAPLGNDEQFF. DNA for the CDR3: TGCAGTGCCCCCTTAGGAAATGATGAGCAGTTCTTC.

The CDR3, as DNA: TGTGCCAGCAGCCAACAGTCTCGAGTAGCGGGGGCTGGGGAGACCCAGTACTTC. It encodes CASSQQSRVAGAGETQYF. The chain employs TRBV4-2 and TRBJ2-7, with TRBD2 matching 9 bases. Matching the DNA end better, TRBJ2-5 makes the J call doubtful. The CDR3 consists of 18 residues. The germline CDR1 and CDR2 sequences are LGHNA and YNFKEQ.

V is TRBV7-2 and J is TRBJ2-6; 7 nucleotides align to TRBD2. J lost 2 bases, V lost 5 bases, and 3 bases had no gene match. CDR1 is SGHTA, CDR2 FQGNSA, per germline. The CDR3 has 15 residues. The CDR3: CASSAGGTGANVLTF. The DNA for the CDR3 is TGTGCCAGCAGCGCCGGGGGGACTGGGGCCAACGTCCTGACTTTC.